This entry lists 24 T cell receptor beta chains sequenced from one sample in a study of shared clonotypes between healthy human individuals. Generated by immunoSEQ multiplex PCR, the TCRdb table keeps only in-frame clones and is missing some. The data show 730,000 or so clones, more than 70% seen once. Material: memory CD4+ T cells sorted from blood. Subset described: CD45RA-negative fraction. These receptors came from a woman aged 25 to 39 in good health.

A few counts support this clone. CDR3 bases: TGCGGGGGTGCAGGGGGAAACACCATATATTTT. It encodes CGGAGGNTIYF. The chain links TRBV20-1 to TRBJ1-3; a possible D gene is TRBD1 (5 bases). The CDR3 extends over 11 amino acids. CDR1 is DFQATT, CDR2 SNEGSKA, per germline (reference sequence).

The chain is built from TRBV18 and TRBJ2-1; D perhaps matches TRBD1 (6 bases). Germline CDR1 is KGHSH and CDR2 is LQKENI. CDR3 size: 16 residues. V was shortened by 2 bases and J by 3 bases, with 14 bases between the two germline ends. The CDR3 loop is CASSPYRDTDYNEQFF. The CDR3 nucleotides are TGTGCCAGCTCACCATACCGGGACACGGACTACAATGAGCAGTTCTTC.

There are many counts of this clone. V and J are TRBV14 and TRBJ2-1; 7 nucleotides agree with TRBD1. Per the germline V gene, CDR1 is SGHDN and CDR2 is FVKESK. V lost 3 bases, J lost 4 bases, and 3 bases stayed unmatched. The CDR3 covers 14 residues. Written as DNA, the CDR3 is TGTGCCAGCAGCCATGGACAGGTTTACAATGAGCAGTTCTTC. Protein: CASSHGQVYNEQFF.

CDR3 region: CASSQQGSETQYF. CDR3 bases: TGTGCCAGCAGCCAACAGGGGAGCGAGACCCAGTACTTC. The gene calls are TRBV14 and TRBJ2-5; tentatively, D is TRBD1 (6 bases). From germline, CDR1 is SGHDN and CDR2 FVKESK. This CDR3 is built from 13 residues. V lost 2 bases, J lost 5 bases, and 9 bases lay in between.

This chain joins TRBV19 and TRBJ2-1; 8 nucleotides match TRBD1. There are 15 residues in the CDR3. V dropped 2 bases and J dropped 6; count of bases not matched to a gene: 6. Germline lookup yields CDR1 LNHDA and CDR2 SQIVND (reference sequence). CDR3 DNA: TGTGCCAGTAGTATACCCAGGGGGCTTGGCAATGAGCAGTTCTTC. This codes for CASSIPRGLGNEQFF.

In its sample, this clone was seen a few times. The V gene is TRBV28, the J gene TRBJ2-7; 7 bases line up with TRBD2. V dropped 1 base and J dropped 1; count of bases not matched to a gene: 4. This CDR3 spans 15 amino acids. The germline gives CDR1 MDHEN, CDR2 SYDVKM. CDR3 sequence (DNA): TGTGCCAGCAGTTTATTGGCTAGCGGTTCCTACGAGCAGTACTTC. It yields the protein CASSLLASGSYEQYF.

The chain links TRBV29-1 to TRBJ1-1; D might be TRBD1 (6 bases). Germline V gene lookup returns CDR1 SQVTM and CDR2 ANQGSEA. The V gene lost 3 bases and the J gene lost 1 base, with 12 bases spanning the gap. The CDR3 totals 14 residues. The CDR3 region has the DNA TGCAGCGTTGATTCTCAGGGGCCGAACACTGAAGCTTTCTTT. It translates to CSVDSQGPNTEAFF.

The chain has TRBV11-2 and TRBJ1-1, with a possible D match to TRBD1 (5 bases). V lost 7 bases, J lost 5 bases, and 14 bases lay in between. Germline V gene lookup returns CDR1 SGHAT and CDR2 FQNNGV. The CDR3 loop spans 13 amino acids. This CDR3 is CASTLGGVTEAFF. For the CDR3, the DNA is TGTGCCAGCACTTTAGGAGGGGTAACTGAAGCTTTCTTT.

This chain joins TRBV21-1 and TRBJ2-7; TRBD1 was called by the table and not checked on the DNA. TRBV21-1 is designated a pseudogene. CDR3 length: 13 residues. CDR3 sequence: CASSSQRTYEQYF. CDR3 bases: TGTGCCAGCAGCTCACAAAGAACCTACGAGCAGTACTTC.

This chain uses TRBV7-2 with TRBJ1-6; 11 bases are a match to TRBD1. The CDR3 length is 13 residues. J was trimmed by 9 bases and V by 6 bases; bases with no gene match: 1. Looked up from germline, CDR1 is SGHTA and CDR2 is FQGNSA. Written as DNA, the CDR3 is TGTGCCAGCAGGGACAGGGGGCTTTCACCCCTCCACTTT. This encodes CASRDRGLSPLHF.

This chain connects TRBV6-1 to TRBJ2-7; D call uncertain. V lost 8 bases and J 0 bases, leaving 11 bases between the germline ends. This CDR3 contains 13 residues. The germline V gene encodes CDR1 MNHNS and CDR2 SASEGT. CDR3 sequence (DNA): TGTGCCAGCTTCGGCCAGATCTCCTACGAGCAGTACTTC. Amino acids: CASFGQISYEQYF.

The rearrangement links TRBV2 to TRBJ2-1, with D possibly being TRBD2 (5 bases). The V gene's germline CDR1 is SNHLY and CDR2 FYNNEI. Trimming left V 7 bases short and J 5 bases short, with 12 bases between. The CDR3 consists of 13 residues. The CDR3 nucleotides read TGTGCCAGCACCCTACTAGTTAACAATGAGCAGTTCTTC. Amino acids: CASTLLVNNEQFF.

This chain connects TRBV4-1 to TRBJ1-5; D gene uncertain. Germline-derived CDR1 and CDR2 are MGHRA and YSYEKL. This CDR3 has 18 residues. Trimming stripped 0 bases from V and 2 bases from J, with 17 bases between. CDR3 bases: TGCGCCAGCAGCCAAGATGTAAGGGCCAGCCAGCGCAATCAGCCCCAGCATTTT. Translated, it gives CASSQDVRASQRNQPQHF.

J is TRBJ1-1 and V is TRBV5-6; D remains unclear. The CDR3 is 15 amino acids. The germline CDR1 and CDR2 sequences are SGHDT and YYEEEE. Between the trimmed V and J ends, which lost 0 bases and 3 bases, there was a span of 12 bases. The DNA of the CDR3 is TGTGCCAGCAGCTTGGCACAAGTCAGGTACACTGAAGCTTTCTTT. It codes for CASSLAQVRYTEAFF.

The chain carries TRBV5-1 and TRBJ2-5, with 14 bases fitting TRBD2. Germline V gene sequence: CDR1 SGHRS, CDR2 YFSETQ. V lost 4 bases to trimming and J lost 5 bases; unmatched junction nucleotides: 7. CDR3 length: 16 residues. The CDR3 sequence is CASSPGTSGSGETQYF. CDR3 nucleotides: TGCGCCAGCAGCCCCGGGACTAGCGGGAGTGGGGAGACCCAGTACTTC.

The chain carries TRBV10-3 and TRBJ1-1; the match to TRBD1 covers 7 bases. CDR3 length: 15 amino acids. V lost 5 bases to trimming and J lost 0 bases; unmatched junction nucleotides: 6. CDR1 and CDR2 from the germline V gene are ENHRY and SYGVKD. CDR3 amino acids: CAISQGQYMNTEAFF. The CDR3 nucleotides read TGTGCCATCAGTCAGGGACAGTATATGAACACTGAAGCTTTCTTT.

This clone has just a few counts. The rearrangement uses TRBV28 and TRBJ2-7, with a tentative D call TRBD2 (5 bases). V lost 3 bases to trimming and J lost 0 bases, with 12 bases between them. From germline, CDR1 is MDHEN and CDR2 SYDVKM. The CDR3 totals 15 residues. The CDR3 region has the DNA TGTGCCAGCAGTTTCTTAGGACTGAGCTCCTACGAGCAGTACTTC. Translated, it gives CASSFLGLSSYEQYF.

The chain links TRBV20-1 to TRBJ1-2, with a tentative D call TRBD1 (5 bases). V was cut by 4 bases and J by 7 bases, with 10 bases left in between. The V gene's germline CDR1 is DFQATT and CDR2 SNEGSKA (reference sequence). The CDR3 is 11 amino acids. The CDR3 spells CSANQGVGYTF. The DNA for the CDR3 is TGCAGTGCTAATCAAGGGGTTGGCTACACCTTC.

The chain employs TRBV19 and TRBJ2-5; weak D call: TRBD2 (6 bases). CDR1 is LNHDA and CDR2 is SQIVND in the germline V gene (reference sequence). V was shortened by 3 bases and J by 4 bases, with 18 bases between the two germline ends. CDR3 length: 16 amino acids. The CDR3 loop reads CASSMVGDRRGETQYF. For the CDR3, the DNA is TGTGCCAGTAGTATGGTGGGGGATCGGAGGGGAGAGACCCAGTACTTC.

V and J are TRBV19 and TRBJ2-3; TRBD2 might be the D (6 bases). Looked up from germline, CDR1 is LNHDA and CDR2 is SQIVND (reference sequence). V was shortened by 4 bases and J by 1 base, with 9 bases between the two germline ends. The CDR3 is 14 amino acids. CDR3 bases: TGTGCCAGTAGTAGACTAGTTGGCACAGATACGCAGTATTTT. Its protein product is CASSRLVGTDTQYF. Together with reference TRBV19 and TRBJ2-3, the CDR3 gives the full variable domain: DGGITQSPKYLFRKEGQNVTLSCEQNLNHDAMYWYRQDPGQGLRLIYYSQIVNDFQKGDIAEGYSVSREKKESFPLTVTSAQKNPTAFYLCASSRLVGTDTQYFGPGTRLTVL.

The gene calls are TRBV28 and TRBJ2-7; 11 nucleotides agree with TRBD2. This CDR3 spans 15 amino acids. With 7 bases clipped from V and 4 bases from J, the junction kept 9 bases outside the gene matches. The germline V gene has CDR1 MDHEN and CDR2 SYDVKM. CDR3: CASNVLAGEKYEQYF. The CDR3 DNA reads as TGTGCCAGCAATGTACTAGCGGGAGAGAAGTACGAGCAGTACTTC.

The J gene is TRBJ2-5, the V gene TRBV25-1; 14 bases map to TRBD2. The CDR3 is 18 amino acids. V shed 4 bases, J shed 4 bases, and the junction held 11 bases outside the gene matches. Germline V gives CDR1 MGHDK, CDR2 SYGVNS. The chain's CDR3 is CASSGGLAGEFISETQYF. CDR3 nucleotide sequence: TGTGCCAGCAGTGGGGGACTAGCGGGAGAGTTTATATCAGAGACCCAGTACTTC. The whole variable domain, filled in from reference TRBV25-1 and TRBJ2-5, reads EADIYQTPRYLVIGTGKKITLECSQTMGHDKMYWYQQDPGMELHLIHYSYGVNSTEKGDLSSESTVSRIRTEHFPLTLESARPSHTSQYLCASSGGLAGEFISETQYFGPGTRLLVL.

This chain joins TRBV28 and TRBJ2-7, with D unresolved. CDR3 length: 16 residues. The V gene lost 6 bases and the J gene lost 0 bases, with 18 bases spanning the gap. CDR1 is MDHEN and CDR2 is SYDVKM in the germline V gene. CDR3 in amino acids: CASRGLSAESSYEQYF. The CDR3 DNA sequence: TGTGCCAGCAGGGGATTATCGGCGGAAAGCTCCTACGAGCAGTACTTC.

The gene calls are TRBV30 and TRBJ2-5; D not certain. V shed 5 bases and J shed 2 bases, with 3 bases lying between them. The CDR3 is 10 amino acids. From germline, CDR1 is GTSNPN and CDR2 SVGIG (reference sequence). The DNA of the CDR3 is TGTGCCTGGGGACAAGAGACCCAGTACTTC. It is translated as CAWGQETQYF. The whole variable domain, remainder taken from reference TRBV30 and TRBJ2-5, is SQTIHQWPATLVQPVGSPLSLECTVEGTSNPNLYWYRQAAGRGLQLLFYSVGIGQISSEVPQNLSASRPQDRQFILSSKKLLLSDSGFYLCAWGQETQYFGPGTRLLVL.